The clone carrying this T cell receptor (beta chain) has ten or more counts. The antigen is not known. These data come from a study of early T cells in non-severe SARS-CoV-2 infection. Study-wide points: Lookups in VDJdb leaned toward anti-spike CD8 responses and missed private and CD4 specificities.

The ends lost 7 bases at V and 5 bases at J; junction bases unmatched: 5. Germline CDR1 reads LNHDA; CDR2 reads SQIVND (reference sequence). This CDR3 contains 12 residues. Molecules of cDNA were individually given unique molecular identifiers that were attached to them. MiXCR, run by TCRdb on the 5' RACE reads, gives a single entry per CDR3 protein. Here the sample spans about 41,000 distinct CDR3 sequences, roughly a tenth being singletons. V usage is TRBV19 and J usage is TRBJ2-7; 7 positions agree with TRBD2. The sequencing sample was made of whole blood. The sequence came from an adult who was a healthcare worker with PCR-confirmed SARS-CoV-2 infection or an uninfected control (not recorded which). CDR3 bases: TGTGCCAGTACCCCGGGGGGAAACGAGCAGTACTTC. Protein sequence: CASTPGGNEQYF.